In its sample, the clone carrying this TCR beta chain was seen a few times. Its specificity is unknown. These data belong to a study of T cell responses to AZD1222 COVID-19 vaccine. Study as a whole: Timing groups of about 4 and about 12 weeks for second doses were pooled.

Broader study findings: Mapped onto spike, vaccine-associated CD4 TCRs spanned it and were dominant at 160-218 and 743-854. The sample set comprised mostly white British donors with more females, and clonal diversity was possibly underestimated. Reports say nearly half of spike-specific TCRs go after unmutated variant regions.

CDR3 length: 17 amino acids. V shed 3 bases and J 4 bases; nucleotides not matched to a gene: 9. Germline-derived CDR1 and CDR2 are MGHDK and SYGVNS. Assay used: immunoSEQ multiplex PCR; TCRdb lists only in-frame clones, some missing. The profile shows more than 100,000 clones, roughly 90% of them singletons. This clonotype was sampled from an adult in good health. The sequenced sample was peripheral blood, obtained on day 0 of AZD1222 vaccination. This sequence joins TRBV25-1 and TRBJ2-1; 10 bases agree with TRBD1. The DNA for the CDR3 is TGTGCCAGCAGTGACATAACCGGGACAGGGGTTTACAATGAGCAGTTCTTC. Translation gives CASSDITGTGVYNEQFF.